Described below is a single T cell receptor beta chain sequence and its context. The antigen remains unidentified. Via MiXCR, TCRdb re-called the reads, giving one row per CDR3 protein. The table lists some 700,000 distinct CDR3 sequences, about 33% of them singletons. V was shortened by 5 bases and J by 0 bases, with 8 bases between the two germline ends. Germline V gives CDR1 LNHNV, CDR2 YYDKDF (reference sequence). This CDR3 is built from 14 residues. This sample stems from a study of T cell repertoires in cytomegalovirus infection. Turning to the study itself: The authors used CMV epitopes that were HLA-C-restricted (recently identified) and HLA-B-restricted (well studied). Both a matching HLA type and CMV infection were indicated by public TCR beta signatures.

Study outcomes and limitations: In two of eight donors, the top clonotype was HLA-C-restricted CMV-specific. Public TCR beta family frequency separated CMV-and-HLA carriers, including in an independent cohort.

V usage is TRBV15 and J usage is TRBJ1-3; no definite D call. The receptor's source is a human donor in good health (CMV status not recorded). Some clones in this sample may be carry-over from other donors' samples. The specimen was cultured PBMCs, collected from culture after CMV antigen stimulation. The CDR3 region is CATSLGLSGNTIYF. Written as DNA, the CDR3 is TGTGCCACCAGCCTTGGGCTCTCTGGAAACACCATATATTTT.